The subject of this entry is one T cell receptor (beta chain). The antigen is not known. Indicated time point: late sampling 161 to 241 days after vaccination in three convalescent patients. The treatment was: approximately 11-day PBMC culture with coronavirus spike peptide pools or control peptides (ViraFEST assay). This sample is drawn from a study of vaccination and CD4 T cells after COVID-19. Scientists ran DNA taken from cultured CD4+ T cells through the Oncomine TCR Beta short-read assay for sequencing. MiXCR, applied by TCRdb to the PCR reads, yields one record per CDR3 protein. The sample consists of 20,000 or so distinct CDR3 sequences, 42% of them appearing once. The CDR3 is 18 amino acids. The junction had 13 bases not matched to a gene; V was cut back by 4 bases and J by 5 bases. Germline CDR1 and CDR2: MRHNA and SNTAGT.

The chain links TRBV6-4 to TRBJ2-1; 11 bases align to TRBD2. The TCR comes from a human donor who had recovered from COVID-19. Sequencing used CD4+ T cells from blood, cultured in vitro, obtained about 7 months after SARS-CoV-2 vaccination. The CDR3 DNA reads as TGTGCCAGCAGTGCCACCGACATGGGACTAGCGGCCAACAATGAGCAGTTCTTC. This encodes CASSATDMGLAANNEQFF.